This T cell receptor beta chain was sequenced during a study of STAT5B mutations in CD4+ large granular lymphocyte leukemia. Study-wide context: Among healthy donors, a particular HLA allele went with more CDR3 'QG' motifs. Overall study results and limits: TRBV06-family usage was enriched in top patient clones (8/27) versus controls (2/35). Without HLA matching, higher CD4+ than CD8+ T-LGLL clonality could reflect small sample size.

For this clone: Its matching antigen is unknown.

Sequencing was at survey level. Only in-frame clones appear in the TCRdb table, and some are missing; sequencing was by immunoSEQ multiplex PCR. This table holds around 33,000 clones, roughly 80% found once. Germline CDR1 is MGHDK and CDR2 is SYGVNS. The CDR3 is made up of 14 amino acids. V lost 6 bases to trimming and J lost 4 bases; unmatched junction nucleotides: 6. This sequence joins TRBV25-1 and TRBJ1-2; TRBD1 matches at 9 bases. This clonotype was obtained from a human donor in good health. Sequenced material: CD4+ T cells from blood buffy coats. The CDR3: CASSPSTGGYGYTF. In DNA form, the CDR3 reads TGTGCCAGCAGCCCCTCGACAGGGGGCTATGGCTACACCTTC.